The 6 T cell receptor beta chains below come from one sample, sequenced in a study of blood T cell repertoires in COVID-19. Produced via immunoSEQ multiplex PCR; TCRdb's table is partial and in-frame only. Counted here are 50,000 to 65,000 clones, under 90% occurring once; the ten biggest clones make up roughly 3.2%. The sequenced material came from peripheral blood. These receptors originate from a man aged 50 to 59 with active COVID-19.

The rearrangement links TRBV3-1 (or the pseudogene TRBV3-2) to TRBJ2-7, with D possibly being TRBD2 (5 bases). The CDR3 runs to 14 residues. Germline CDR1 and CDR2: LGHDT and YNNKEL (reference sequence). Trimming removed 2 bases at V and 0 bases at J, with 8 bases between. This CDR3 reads CASSQRSGSYEQYF. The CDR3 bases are TGTGCCAGCAGCCAAAGGAGCGGCTCCTACGAGCAGTACTTC.

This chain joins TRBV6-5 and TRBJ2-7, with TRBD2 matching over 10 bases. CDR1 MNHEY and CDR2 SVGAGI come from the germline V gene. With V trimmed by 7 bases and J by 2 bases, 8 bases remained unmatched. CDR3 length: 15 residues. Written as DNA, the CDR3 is TGTGCCAGCAACCCCTCTAGCGGGGGCCCCTACGAGCAGTACTTC. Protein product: CASNPSSGGPYEQYF.

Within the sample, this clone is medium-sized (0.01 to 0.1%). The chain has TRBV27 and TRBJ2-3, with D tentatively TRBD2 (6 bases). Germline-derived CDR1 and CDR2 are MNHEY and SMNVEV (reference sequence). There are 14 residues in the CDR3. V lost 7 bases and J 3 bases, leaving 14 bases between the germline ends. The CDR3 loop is CASKWSSGTDTQYF. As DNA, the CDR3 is TGTGCCAGCAAATGGAGCAGCGGGACAGATACGCAGTATTTT.

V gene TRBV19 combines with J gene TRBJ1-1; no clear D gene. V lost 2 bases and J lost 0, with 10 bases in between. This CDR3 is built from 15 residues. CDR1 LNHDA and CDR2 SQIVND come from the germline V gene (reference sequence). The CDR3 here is CASSILAAMNTEAFF. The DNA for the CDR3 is TGTGCCAGTAGTATACTGGCGGCCATGAACACTGAAGCTTTCTTT.

The chain's CDR3 is CASSSGLAGGGEQFF. The CDR3 DNA reads TGTGCCAGCAGCTCCGGACTAGCGGGAGGGGGTGAGCAGTTCTTC. The chain employs TRBV7-2 and TRBJ2-1; 15 bases are a match to TRBD2. V lost 4 bases, J lost 9 bases, and 4 bases stayed unmatched. Germline V gene lookup returns CDR1 SGHTA and CDR2 FQGNSA. The CDR3 runs to 15 residues.

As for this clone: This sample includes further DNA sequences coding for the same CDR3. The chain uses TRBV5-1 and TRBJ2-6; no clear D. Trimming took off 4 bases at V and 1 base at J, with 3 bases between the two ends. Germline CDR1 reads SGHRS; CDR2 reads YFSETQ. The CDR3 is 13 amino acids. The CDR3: CASSLSGANVLTF. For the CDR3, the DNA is TGCGCCAGCAGCCTGTCTGGGGCCAACGTCCTGACTTTC.